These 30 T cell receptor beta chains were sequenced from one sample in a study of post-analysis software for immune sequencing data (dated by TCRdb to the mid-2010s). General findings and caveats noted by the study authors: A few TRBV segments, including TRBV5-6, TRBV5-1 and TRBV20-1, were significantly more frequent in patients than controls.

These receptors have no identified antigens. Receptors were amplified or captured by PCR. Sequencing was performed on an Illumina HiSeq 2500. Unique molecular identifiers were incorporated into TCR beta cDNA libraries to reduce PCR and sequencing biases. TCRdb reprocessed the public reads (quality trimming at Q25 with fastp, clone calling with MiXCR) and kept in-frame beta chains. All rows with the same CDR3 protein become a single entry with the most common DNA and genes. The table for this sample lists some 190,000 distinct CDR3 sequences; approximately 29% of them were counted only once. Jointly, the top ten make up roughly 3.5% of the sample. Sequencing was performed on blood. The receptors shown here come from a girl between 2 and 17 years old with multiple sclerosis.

The CDR3 DNA is TGTGCCAGCAGCTTAGATGGTCAACCTCAAAACATTCAGTACTTC. As protein: CASSLDGQPQNIQYF. The gene calls are TRBV11-2 and TRBJ2-5; unclear D gene. The tail of the sequence fits TRBJ2-4 better, so the J call may be wrong. This CDR3 is built from 15 residues. From germline, CDR1 is SGHAT and CDR2 FQNNGV.

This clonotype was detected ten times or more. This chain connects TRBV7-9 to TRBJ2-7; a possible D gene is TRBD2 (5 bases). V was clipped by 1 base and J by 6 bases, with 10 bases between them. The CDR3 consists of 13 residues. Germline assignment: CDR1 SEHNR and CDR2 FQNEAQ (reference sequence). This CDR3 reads CASSLDIRGEQYF. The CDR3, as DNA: TGTGCCAGCAGCTTAGACATACGGGGCGAGCAGTACTTC.

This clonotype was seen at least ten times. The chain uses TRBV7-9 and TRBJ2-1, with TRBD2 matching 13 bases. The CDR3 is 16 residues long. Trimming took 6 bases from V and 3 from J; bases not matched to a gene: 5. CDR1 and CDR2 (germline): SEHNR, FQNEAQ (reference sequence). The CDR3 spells CASRPLAGGIYNEQFF. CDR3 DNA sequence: TGTGCCAGCAGACCACTAGCGGGAGGGATCTACAATGAGCAGTTCTTC.

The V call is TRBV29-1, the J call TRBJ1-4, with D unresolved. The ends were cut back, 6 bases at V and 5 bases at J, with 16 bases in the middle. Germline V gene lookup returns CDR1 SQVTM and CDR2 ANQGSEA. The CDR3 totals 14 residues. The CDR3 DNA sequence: TGCAGCGTCTCCGAATCAGGAATAAATGAAAAACTGTTTTTT. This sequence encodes CSVSESGINEKLFF.

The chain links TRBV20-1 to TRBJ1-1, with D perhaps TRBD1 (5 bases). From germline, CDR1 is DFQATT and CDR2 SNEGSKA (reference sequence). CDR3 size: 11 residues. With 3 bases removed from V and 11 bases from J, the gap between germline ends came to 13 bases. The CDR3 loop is CSASDPSGAFF. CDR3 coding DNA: TGCAGTGCTAGCGACCCCTCAGGGGCTTTCTTT.

In DNA, the CDR3 is TGTGCCAGCAGTTTAAAGGGAACAGATACGCAGTATTTT. It translates to CASSLKGTDTQYF. The genes are TRBV12-3 or TRBV12-4 and TRBJ2-3; D remains ambiguous. The CDR3 has 13 residues. V lost 2 bases and J lost 3, with 6 bases in between.

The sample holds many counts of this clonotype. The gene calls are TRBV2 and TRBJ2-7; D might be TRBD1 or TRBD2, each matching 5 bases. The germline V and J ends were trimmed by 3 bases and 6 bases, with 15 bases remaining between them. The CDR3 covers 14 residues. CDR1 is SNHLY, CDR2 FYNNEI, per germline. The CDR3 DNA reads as TGTGCCAGCAGTGAGGGGCAGGGAGAAAGCGAGCAGTACTTC. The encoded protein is CASSEGQGESEQYF.

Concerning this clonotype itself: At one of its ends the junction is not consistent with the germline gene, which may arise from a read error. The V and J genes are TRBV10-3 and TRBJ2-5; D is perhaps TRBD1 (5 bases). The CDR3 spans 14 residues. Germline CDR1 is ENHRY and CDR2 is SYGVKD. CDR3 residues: CAISGAGDYNEQYF. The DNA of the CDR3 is TGTGCAATCAGTGGGGCAGGAGATTACAATGAGCAGTACTTC.

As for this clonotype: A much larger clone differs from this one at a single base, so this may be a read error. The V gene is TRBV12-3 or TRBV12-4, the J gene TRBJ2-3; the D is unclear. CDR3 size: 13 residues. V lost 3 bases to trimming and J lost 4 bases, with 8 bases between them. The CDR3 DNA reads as TGTGCCAGCAGTTTGTTGCGCGCAGATACGCAGTATTTT. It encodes CASSLLRADTQYF.

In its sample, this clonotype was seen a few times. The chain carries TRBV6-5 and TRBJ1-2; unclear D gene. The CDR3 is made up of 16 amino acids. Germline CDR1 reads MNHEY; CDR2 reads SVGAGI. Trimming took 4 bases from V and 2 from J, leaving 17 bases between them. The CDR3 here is CASSSIRARNNYGYTF. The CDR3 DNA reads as TGTGCCAGCAGTTCCATAAGGGCGAGGAACAACTATGGCTACACCTTC.

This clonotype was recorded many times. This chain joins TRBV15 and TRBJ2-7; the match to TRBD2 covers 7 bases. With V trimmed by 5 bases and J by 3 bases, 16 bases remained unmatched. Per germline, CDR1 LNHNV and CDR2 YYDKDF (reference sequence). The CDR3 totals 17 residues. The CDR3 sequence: CATSGPPRGGSLYEQYF. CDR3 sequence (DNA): TGTGCCACCAGCGGGCCCCCCCGGGGCGGGAGTCTCTACGAGCAGTACTTC.

The CDR3 sequence: CASRRLGQQVSYGYTF. For the CDR3, the DNA is TGTGCCAGCAGACGACTAGGACAGCAAGTTAGCTATGGCTACACCTTC. The rearrangement uses TRBV2 and TRBJ1-2; tentatively, D is TRBD1 (6 bases). Trimming took off 6 bases at V and 4 bases at J, with 21 bases between the two ends. Germline lookup yields CDR1 SNHLY and CDR2 FYNNEI. This CDR3 comprises 16 residues.

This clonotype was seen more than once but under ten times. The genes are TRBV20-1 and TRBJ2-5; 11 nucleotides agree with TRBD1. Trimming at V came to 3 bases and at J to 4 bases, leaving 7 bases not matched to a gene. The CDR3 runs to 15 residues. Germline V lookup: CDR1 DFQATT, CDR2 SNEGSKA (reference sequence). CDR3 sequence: CSASPRTGGRETQYF. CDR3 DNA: TGCAGTGCTAGCCCTAGGACAGGGGGCCGAGAGACCCAGTACTTC.

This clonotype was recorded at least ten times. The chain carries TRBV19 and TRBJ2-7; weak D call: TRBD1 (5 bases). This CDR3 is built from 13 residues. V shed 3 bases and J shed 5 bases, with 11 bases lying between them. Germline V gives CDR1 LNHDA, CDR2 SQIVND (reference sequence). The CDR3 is CASSMGQVDEQYF. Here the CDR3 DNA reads TGTGCCAGTAGTATGGGGCAGGTCGACGAGCAGTACTTC.

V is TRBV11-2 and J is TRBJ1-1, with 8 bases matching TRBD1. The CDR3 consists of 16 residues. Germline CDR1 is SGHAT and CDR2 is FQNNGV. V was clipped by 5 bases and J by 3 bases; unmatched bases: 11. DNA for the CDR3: TGTGCCAGCAGCCCCCCTCCGACAGGGGTGGACACTGAAGCTTTCTTT. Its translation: CASSPPPTGVDTEAFF.

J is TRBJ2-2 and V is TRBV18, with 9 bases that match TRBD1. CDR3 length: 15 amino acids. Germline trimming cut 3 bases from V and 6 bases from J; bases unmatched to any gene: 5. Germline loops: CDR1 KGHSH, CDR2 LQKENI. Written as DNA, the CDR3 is TGTGCCAGCTCACCGCCGGGACAGGGAGCCGGGGAGCTGTTTTTT. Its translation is CASSPPGQGAGELFF. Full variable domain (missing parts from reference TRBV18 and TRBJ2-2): NAGVMQNPRHLVRRRGQEARLRCSPMKGHSHVYWYRQLPEEGLKFMVYLQKENIIDESGMPKERFSAEFPKEGPSILRIQQVVRGDSAAYFCASSPPGQGAGELFFGEGSRLTVL.

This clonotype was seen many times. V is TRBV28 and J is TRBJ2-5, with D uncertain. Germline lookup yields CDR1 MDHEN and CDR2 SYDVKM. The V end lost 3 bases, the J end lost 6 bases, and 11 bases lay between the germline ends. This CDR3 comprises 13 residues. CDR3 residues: CASSFRDMKTQYF. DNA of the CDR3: TGTGCCAGCAGTTTTAGGGATATGAAGACCCAGTACTTC.

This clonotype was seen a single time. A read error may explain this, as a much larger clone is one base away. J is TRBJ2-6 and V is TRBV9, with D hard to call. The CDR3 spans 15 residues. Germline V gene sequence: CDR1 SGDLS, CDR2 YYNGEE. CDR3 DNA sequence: TGTGCCAACAGCGTAAGTTTTTCTGGGGCCAACGTCCTGACTTTC. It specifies CANSVSFSGANVLTF.

The CDR3 loop reads CASCQANEDTQYF. CDR3 sequence (DNA): TGTGCCAGCTGCCAGGCTAATGAGGATACGCAGTATTTT. V gene TRBV6-5 combines with J gene TRBJ2-3; D gene ambiguous. V lost 8 bases and J lost 6, with 15 bases in between. The CDR3 contains 13 residues. CDR1 MNHEY and CDR2 SVGAGI come from the germline V gene.

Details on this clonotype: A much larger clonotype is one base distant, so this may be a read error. CDR3 loop: CSVEGRVSIDTQYF. In DNA, the CDR3 is TGCAGCGTTGAAGGCAGGGTCAGCATAGATACGCAGTATTTT. V gene TRBV29-1 combines with J gene TRBJ2-3; D perhaps matches TRBD1 (5 bases). Germline loops: CDR1 SQVTM, CDR2 ANQGSEA. This CDR3 contains 14 residues.

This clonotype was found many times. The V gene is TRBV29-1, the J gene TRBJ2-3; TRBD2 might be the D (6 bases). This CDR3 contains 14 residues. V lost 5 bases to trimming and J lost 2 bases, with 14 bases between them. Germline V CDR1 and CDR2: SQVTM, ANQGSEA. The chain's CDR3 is CSVPRGAVTDTQYF. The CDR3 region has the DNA TGCAGCGTTCCCCGCGGGGCCGTCACAGATACGCAGTATTTT.

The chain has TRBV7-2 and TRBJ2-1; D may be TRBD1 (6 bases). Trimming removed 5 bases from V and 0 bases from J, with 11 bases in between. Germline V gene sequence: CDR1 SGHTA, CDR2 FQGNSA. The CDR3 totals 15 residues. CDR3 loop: CASSDWTASYNEQFF. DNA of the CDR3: TGTGCCAGCAGCGATTGGACAGCCTCCTACAATGAGCAGTTCTTC.

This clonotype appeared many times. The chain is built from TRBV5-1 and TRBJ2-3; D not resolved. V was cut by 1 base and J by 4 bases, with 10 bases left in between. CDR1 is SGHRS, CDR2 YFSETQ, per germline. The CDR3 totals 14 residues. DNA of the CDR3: TGCGCCAGCAGCTTGTCCCAACGGGCAGATACGCAGTATTTT. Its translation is CASSLSQRADTQYF. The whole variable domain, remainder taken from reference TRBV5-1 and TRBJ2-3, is KAGVTQTPRYLIKTRGQQVTLSCSPISGHRSVSWYQQTPGQGLQFLFEYFSETQRNKGNFPGRFSGRQFSNSRSEMNVSTLELGDSALYLCASSLSQRADTQYFGPGTRLTVL.

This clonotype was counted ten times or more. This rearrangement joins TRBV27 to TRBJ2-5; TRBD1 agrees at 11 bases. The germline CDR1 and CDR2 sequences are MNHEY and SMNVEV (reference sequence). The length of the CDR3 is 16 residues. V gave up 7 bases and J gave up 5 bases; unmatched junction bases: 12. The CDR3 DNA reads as TGTGCCAGCAATACGGCCGGGACAGGGGGTTTCGAGACCCAGTACTTC. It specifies CASNTAGTGGFETQYF.

The CDR3 here is CASSYVKWGSGGSNEQFF. In DNA form, the CDR3 reads TGTGCCAGCAGTTACGTAAAATGGGGTAGCGGGGGAAGCAATGAGCAGTTCTTC. The chain joins TRBV6-2 or TRBV6-3 to TRBJ2-1, with 9 nucleotides matching TRBD2. Trimming at V came to 2 bases and at J to 6 bases, leaving 14 bases not matched to a gene. The CDR3 spans 18 residues. CDR1 MNHEY and CDR2 SVGEGT come from the germline V gene.

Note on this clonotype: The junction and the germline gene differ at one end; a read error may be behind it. This CDR3 reads CASSELAGVADTRYF. The DNA of the CDR3 is TGTGCCAGCAGCGAACTAGCGGGAGTCGCAGATACGCGGTATTTT. The chain combines TRBV11-2 with TRBJ2-3; 11 bases map to TRBD2. This CDR3 has 15 residues. Germline CDR1 reads SGHAT; CDR2 reads FQNNGV.

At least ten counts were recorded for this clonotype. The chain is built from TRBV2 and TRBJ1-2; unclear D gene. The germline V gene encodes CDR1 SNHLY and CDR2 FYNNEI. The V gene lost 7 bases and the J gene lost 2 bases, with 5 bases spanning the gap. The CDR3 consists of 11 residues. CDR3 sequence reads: CASMPNYGYTF. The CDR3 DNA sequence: TGTGCCAGCATGCCCAACTATGGCTACACCTTC.

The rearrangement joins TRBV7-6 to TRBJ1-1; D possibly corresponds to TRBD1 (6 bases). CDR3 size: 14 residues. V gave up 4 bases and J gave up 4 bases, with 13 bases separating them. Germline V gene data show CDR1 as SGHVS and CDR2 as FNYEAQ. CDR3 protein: CASSWSQGSTEAFF. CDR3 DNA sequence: TGTGCCAGCAGCTGGTCCCAGGGGAGCACTGAAGCTTTCTTT.

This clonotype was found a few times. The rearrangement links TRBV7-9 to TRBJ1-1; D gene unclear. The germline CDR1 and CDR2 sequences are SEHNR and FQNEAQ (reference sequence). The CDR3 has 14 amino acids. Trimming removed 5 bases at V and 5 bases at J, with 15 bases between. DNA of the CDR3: TGTGCCAGCAGCAGGATGGGCCTCGGAACTGAAGCTTTCTTT. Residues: CASSRMGLGTEAFF.

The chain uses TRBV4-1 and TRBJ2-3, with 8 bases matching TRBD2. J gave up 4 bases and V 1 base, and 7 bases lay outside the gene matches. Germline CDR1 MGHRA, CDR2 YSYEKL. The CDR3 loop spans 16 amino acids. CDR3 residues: CASSQVGREVADTQYF. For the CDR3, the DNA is TGCGCCAGCAGCCAAGTAGGGCGGGAGGTCGCAGATACGCAGTATTTT.